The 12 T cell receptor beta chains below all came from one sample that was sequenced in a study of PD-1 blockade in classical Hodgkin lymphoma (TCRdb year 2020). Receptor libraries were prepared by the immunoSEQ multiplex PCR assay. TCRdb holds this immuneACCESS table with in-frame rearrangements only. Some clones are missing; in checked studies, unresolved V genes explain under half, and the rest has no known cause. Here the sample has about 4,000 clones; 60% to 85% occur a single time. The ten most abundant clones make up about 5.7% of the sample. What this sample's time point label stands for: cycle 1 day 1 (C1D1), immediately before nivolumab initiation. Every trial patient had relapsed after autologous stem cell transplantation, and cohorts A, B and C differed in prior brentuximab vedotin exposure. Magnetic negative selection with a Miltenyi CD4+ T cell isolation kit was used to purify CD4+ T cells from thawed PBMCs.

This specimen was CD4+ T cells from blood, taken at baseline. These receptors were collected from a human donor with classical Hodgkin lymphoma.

CDR3 sequence (DNA): TGTGCCAGCAGTTCCCGCGTGAGAGACAACACTGAAGCTTTCTTT. Its protein is CASSSRVRDNTEAFF. The V call is TRBV27, the J call TRBJ1-1; D ambiguous. This CDR3 is 15 amino acids long. Between the trimmed V and J ends, which lost 4 bases and 2 bases, there was a span of 14 bases. Germline CDR1 is MNHEY and CDR2 is SMNVEV (reference sequence).

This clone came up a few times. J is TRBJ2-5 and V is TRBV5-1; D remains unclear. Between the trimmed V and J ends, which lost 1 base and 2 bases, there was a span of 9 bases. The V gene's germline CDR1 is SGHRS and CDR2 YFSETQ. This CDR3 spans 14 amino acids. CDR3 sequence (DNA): TGCGCCAGCAGCTTGTTTGTGGGACAAGAGACCCAGTACTTC. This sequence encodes CASSLFVGQETQYF.

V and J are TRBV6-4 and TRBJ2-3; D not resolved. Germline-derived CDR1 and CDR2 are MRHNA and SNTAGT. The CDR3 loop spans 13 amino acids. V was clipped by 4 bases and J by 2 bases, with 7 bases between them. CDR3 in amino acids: CASSASNTDTQYF. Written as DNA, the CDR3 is TGTGCCAGCAGTGCCTCCAACACAGATACGCAGTATTTT.

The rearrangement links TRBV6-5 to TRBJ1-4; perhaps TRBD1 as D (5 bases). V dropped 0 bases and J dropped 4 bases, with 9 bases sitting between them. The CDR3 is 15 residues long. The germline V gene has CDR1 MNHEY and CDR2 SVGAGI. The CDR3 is CASSYSGTLNEKLFF. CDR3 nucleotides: TGTGCCAGCAGTTACTCGGGGACGCTTAATGAAAAACTGTTTTTT.

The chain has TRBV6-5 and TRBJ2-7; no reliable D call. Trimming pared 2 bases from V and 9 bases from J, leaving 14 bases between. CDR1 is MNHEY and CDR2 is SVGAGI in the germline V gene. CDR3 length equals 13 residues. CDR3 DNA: TGTGCCAGCAGTTACGATCCCGGGTCCGGGCAGTACTTC. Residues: CASSYDPGSGQYF.

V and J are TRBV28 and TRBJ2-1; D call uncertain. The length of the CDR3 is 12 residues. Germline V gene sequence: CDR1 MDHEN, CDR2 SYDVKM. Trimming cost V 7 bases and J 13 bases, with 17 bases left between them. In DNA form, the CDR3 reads TGTGCCAGCACCCCCGCTCGGTTTGTTCAGTTCTTC. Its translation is CASTPARFVQFF. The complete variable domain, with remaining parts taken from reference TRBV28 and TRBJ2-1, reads DVKVTQSSRYLVKRTGEKVFLECVQDMDHENMFWYRQDPGLGLRLIYFSYDVKMKEKGDIPEGYSVSREKKERFSLILESASTNQTSMYLCASTPARFVQFFGPGTRLTVL.

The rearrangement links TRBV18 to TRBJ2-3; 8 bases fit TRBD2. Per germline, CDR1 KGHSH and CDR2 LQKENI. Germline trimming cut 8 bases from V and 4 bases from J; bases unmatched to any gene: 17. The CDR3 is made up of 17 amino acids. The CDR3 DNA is TGTGCCAGCACAAACGGCGTCGGGGGGGCCACGGCAGATACGCAGTATTTT. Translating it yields CASTNGVGGATADTQYF.

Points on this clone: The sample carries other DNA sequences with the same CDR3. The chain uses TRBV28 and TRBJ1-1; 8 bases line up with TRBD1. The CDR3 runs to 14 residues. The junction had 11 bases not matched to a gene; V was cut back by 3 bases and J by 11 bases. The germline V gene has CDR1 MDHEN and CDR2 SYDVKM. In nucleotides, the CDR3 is TGTGCCAGCAGTTTCCAGGGGGCAGGAAGTAAGGCTTTCTTT. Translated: CASSFQGAGSKAFF.

The CDR3 loop reads CASSINWGREAFF. The DNA of the CDR3 is TGTGCCAGTAGTATTAACTGGGGGCGAGAAGCTTTCTTT. The chain joins TRBV19 to TRBJ1-1; maybe TRBD1 (6 bases). This CDR3 is built from 13 residues. Germline CDR1 and CDR2: LNHDA and SQIVND (reference sequence). The V and J ends lost 3 bases and 8 bases respectively, with 13 bases between them.

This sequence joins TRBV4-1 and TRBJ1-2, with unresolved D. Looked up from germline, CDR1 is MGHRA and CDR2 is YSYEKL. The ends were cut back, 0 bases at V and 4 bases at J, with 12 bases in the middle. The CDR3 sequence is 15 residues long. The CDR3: CASSQEERRTYGYTF. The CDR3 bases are TGCGCCAGCAGCCAAGAGGAAAGAAGAACCTATGGCTACACCTTC.

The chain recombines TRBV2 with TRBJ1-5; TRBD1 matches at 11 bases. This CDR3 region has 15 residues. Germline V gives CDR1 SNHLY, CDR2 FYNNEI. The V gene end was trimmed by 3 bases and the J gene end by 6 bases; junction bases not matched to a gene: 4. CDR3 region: CASSDRTGGGQPQHF. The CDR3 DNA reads TGTGCCAGCAGTGATCGGACAGGGGGCGGTCAGCCCCAGCATTTT.

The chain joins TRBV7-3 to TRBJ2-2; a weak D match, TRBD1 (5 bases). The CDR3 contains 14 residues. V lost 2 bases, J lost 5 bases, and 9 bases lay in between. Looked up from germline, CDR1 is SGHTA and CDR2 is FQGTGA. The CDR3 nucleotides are TGTGCCAGCAGCTTACAGGGAAGTACCGGGGAGCTGTTTTTT. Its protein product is CASSLQGSTGELFF. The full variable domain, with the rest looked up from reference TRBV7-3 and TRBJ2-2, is GAGVSQTPSNKVTEKGKYVELRCDPISGHTALYWYRQSLGQGPEFLIYFQGTGAADDSGLPNDRFFAVRPEGSVSTLKIQRTERGDSAVYLCASSLQGSTGELFFGEGSRLTVL.